The next 26 T cell receptor beta chains were all read from a single sample in a study of blood T cell repertoires in COVID-19. The data were produced by immunoSEQ multiplex PCR, yet TCRdb's version contains in-frame clones alone and is incomplete. The data contain some 70,000 clones, around nine tenths of them singletons. The sample taken for sequencing was peripheral blood. These receptors were taken from a man aged 45-65 years with active COVID-19.

The CDR3: CASEFSGSGANVLTF. The CDR3 DNA follows: TGTGCCAGCGAATTTTCGGGCTCTGGGGCCAACGTCCTGACTTTC. The J gene is TRBJ2-6, the V gene TRBV6-6; D ambiguous. The CDR3 extends over 15 amino acids. The V and J ends lost 8 bases and 0 bases respectively, with 11 bases between them. Germline-derived CDR1 and CDR2 are MNHNY and SVGAGI (reference sequence).

The chain is built from TRBV27 and TRBJ2-7; D might be TRBD2 (6 bases). Between the trimmed V and J ends, which lost 8 bases and 4 bases, there was a span of 15 bases. This CDR3 comprises 13 residues. Germline loops: CDR1 MNHEY, CDR2 SMNVEV (reference sequence). The CDR3 sequence is CASAPSGRYEQYF. CDR3 sequence (DNA): TGTGCCAGCGCCCCGTCCGGGAGATACGAGCAGTACTTC.

The chain uses TRBV14 and TRBJ2-3, with 13 bases that match TRBD2. From germline, CDR1 is SGHDN and CDR2 FVKESK. Trimming at V came to 5 bases and at J to 6 bases, leaving 8 bases not matched to a gene. This CDR3 spans 16 amino acids. The CDR3 here is CASSKLAGGPRDTQYF. CDR3 DNA sequence: TGTGCCAGCAGCAAACTAGCGGGGGGGCCTAGGGATACGCAGTATTTT.

The table lists this clone with a count of one. The rearrangement links TRBV28 to TRBJ2-3; 12 nucleotides align to TRBD2. This CDR3 has 15 amino acids. V was pared by 5 bases and J by 1 base, with 1 base of the junction left unmatched. Germline loops: CDR1 MDHEN, CDR2 SYDVKM. This CDR3 is CASSRTSGGTDTQYF. The CDR3 DNA sequence: TGTGCCAGCAGTCGGACTAGCGGGGGCACAGATACGCAGTATTTT.

V is TRBV10-3 and J is TRBJ1-5, with TRBD1 matching over 9 bases. The germline V gene has CDR1 ENHRY and CDR2 SYGVKD. The trim removed 2 bases at V and 3 bases at J, leaving 2 bases unmatched. CDR3 length: 15 residues. The CDR3 here is CAISEGTGYNQPQHF. CDR3 sequence (DNA): TGTGCCATCAGTGAGGGGACAGGGTACAATCAGCCCCAGCATTTT.

The chain combines TRBV30 with TRBJ1-4, with 7 bases aligning to TRBD1. Germline V lookup: CDR1 GTSNPN, CDR2 SVGIG (reference sequence). The V and J ends lost 3 bases and 3 bases, in that order; junction bases with no gene match: 1. The CDR3 has 13 amino acids. In nucleotides, the CDR3 is TGTGCCTGGAGCGACAGGGCTAATGAAAAACTGTTTTTT. Protein sequence: CAWSDRANEKLFF.

This clone has only one observation. The chain carries TRBV6-5 and TRBJ2-3, with a possible D match to TRBD2 (5 bases). This CDR3 is built from 14 residues. With 7 bases removed from V and 6 bases from J, the gap between germline ends came to 17 bases. Germline-derived CDR1 and CDR2 are MNHEY and SVGAGI. The CDR3 nucleotides are TGTGCCAGCATAATTGGACTCCTTGGGGATACGCAGTATTTT. This encodes CASIIGLLGDTQYF.

The V call is TRBV4-2, the J call TRBJ1-2; TRBD1 is a possible D gene (5 bases). In germline, CDR1 is LGHNA, CDR2 YNFKEQ. The CDR3 runs to 14 residues. The germline V and J ends were trimmed by 0 bases and 5 bases, with 10 bases remaining between them. The CDR3 region has the DNA TGTGCCAGCAGCCAAGATTGGGGGGTGTATGGCTACACCTTC. It codes for CASSQDWGVYGYTF.

V is TRBV19 and J is TRBJ1-5, with 7 bases that match TRBD1. Germline V gene lookup returns CDR1 LNHDA and CDR2 SQIVND (reference sequence). The CDR3 consists of 16 residues. Trimming removed 6 bases from V and 4 bases from J; junction bases left unmatched: 12. In DNA form, the CDR3 reads TGTGCCAGTAGCGACCTCGGGGCAGGGGGTAATCAGCCCCAGCATTTT. Its protein product is CASSDLGAGGNQPQHF.

The count of this clone is one. V usage is TRBV5-1 and J usage is TRBJ1-5; D unclear. CDR3 length: 13 residues. CDR1 is SGHRS and CDR2 is YFSETQ in the germline V gene. The V end was cut by 0 bases, the J end by 9 bases, with 10 bases between. DNA for the CDR3: TGCGCCAGCAGCTTGGACGGCCCGGGGCCCCAGCATTTT. Translated, it gives CASSLDGPGPQHF.

The rearrangement links TRBV13 to TRBJ1-1; no firm D call. The germline V and J ends were trimmed by 2 bases and 5 bases, with 9 bases remaining between them. CDR1 and CDR2 (germline): PRHDT, FYEKMQ (reference sequence). The CDR3 contains 13 residues. The chain's CDR3 is CASSLRTGTEAFF. CDR3 sequence (DNA): TGTGCCAGCAGCTTACGTACTGGTACTGAAGCTTTCTTT.

In DNA form, the CDR3 reads TGTGCCAGCAGGCGTAGCGTTTTGAACACCGGGGAGCTGTTTTTT. Amino acid sequence: CASRRSVLNTGELFF. The V call is TRBV7-7, the J call TRBJ2-2; TRBD2 might be the D (5 bases). This CDR3 region has 15 residues. Trimming cost V 6 bases and J 1 base, with 12 bases left between them. Germline V gives CDR1 SSHAT, CDR2 FNYEAQ (reference sequence).

The CDR3 DNA sequence: TGTGCCAGCAGTTACTCGATTGGACGGGGGACCGGCACAGATACGCAGTATTTT. Translation: CASSYSIGRGTGTDTQYF. This chain links TRBV6-2 or TRBV6-3 with TRBJ2-3; perhaps TRBD2 as D (6 bases). Germline assignment: CDR1 MNHEY and CDR2 SVGEGT. V dropped 0 bases and J dropped 1 base, with 17 bases sitting between them. This CDR3 has 18 residues.

The chain employs TRBV4-1 and TRBJ1-1; D ambiguous. Trimming cost V 2 bases and J 1 base, with 11 bases left between them. This CDR3 has 15 residues. The germline V gene encodes CDR1 MGHRA and CDR2 YSYEKL. CDR3 region: CASSQPRRGNTEAFF. CDR3 nucleotides: TGCGCCAGCAGCCAACCCCGCCGGGGGAACACTGAAGCTTTCTTT.

The chain joins TRBV3-1 (or the pseudogene TRBV3-2) to TRBJ2-1; 8 bases map to TRBD2. V gave up 4 bases and J gave up 5 bases; unmatched junction bases: 7. The CDR3 has 15 residues. Germline V gene sequence: CDR1 LGHDT, CDR2 YNNKEL (reference sequence). The CDR3 region is CASSRRSGEHNEQFF. DNA for the CDR3: TGTGCCAGCAGCCGCCGTAGCGGGGAGCACAATGAGCAGTTCTTC.

The J gene is TRBJ2-3, the V gene TRBV6-2 or TRBV6-3, with 9 positions matching TRBD1. The V gene end was trimmed by 7 bases and the J gene end by 3 bases; junction bases not matched to a gene: 11. CDR3 length: 16 amino acids. The germline V gene has CDR1 MNHEY and CDR2 SVGEGT. CDR3 region: CASNPGTGFRTDTQYF. The CDR3 coding sequence is TGTGCCAGCAACCCGGGGACAGGGTTTAGAACAGATACGCAGTATTTT.

The chain joins TRBV2 to TRBJ2-5; D unresolved. The V and J ends lost 7 bases and 4 bases respectively, with 19 bases between them. CDR3 length: 15 residues. CDR1 and CDR2 (germline): SNHLY, FYNNEI. CDR3 loop: CASTQTGFSTETQYF. As DNA, the CDR3 is TGTGCCAGCACCCAAACCGGGTTCTCCACAGAGACCCAGTACTTC. The entire variable domain, with the rest obtained from reference TRBV2 and TRBJ2-5, is as follows: EPEVTQTPSHQVTQMGQEVILRCVPISNHLYFYWYRQILGQKVEFLVSFYNNEISEKSEIFDDQFSVERPDGSNFTLKIRSTKLEDSAMYFCASTQTGFSTETQYFGPGTRLLVL.

The chain joins TRBV6-4 to TRBJ1-5; D remains unclear. V dropped 5 bases and J dropped 0 bases, with 5 bases sitting between them. CDR1 and CDR2 from the germline V gene are MRHNA and SNTAGT. The CDR3 contains 13 residues. The CDR3 DNA is TGTGCCAGCAGTCCGTATAGCAATCAGCCCCAGCATTTT. Translated: CASSPYSNQPQHF.

The chain has TRBV9 and TRBJ2-3; D is perhaps TRBD2 (7 bases). The CDR3 loop spans 16 amino acids. The germline V gene encodes CDR1 SGDLS and CDR2 YYNGEE. V lost 0 bases to trimming and J lost 2 bases, with 13 bases between them. CDR3 protein: CASSVEAGAVTDTQYF. The DNA for the CDR3 is TGTGCCAGCAGCGTAGAGGCGGGGGCTGTCACAGATACGCAGTATTTT.

J is TRBJ2-1 and V is TRBV5-6, with 7 bases fitting TRBD1. Per the germline V gene, CDR1 is SGHDT and CDR2 is YYEEEE. V was pared by 5 bases and J by 2 bases, with 4 bases of the junction left unmatched. The CDR3 sequence is 14 residues long. CDR3 region: CASRGTVPYNEQFF. The DNA for the CDR3 is TGTGCCAGCAGAGGGACAGTTCCCTACAATGAGCAGTTCTTC.

The chain employs TRBV28 and TRBJ1-4, with 7 bases identical to TRBD1. The CDR3 is made up of 15 amino acids. Germline-derived CDR1 and CDR2 are MDHEN and SYDVKM. The V segment lost 4 bases and the J segment 8 bases; nucleotides outside the gene matches: 10. The CDR3 sequence is CASSSETGLSEKLFF. The CDR3 DNA reads TGTGCCAGCAGTTCAGAGACAGGGCTTAGCGAAAAACTGTTTTTT.

J is TRBJ2-5 and V is TRBV11-3; 8 positions agree with TRBD1. The germline gives CDR1 SGHNT, CDR2 YENEEA. This CDR3 comprises 14 residues. V gave up 4 bases and J gave up 5 bases; unmatched junction bases: 6. The CDR3 coding sequence is TGTGCCAGCAGCTCGACAGGGGCTCGGGAGACCCAGTACTTC. Translation: CASSSTGARETQYF.

The chain carries TRBV19 and TRBJ2-7, with a possible D match to TRBD2 (6 bases). Trimming shortened V by 5 bases and J by 4 bases, and 12 bases separated the two germline ends. CDR1 is LNHDA, CDR2 SQIVND, per germline (reference sequence). This CDR3 comprises 13 residues. The CDR3 region is CASSQSGFYEQYF. The CDR3 DNA reads as TGTGCCAGTAGTCAGAGCGGGTTTTACGAGCAGTACTTC.

This clone has a handful of counts. The V call is TRBV27, the J call TRBJ1-6, with no clear D. Germline V gene sequence: CDR1 MNHEY, CDR2 SMNVEV (reference sequence). The V end lost 5 bases, the J end lost 9 bases, and 14 bases lay between the germline ends. The CDR3 extends over 14 amino acids. The CDR3 coding sequence is TGTGCCAGCAGTCTGGGAGGAGCTAGTTCACCCCTCCACTTT. As protein: CASSLGGASSPLHF.

V usage is TRBV5-5 and J usage is TRBJ1-2, with TRBD1 as a possible D gene (5 bases). Trimming stripped 0 bases from V and 8 bases from J, with 23 bases between. Per germline, CDR1 SGHKS and CDR2 YYEKEE (reference sequence). This CDR3 is built from 17 residues. In DNA, the CDR3 is TGTGCCAGCAGCTTGGACCCCATTTACAGGTTACTTGGGGGCTACACCTTC. Translated: CASSLDPIYRLLGGYTF.

The V gene is TRBV29-1, the J gene TRBJ1-1; the D is unclear. CDR3 length: 14 residues. Germline V lookup: CDR1 SQVTM, CDR2 ANQGSEA. V was clipped by 7 bases and J by 1 base, with 16 bases between them. CDR3 in amino acids: CSGSGLIANTEAFF. In DNA, the CDR3 is TGCAGCGGGTCCGGACTCATCGCGAACACTGAAGCTTTCTTT.